Listed here are 29 T cell receptor beta chains from one sample, sequenced in a study of shared T cell receptors in the human thymus. Clones were sequenced by immunoSEQ multiplex PCR, and TCRdb holds only the in-frame ones, with some missing. The sample contains roughly 550,000 clones, approximately 80% of which appear only once. These same data were also listed under a study on human thymus T cells.

Sequencing was carried out using thymocytes. These receptors were taken from a boy under two years old with a congenital heart defect.

V gene TRBV27 combines with J gene TRBJ1-1; D is uncertain. CDR1 and CDR2 (germline): MNHEY, SMNVEV (reference sequence). This CDR3 comprises 15 residues. Deletions cut 4 bases from V and 0 bases from J, with 12 bases between. In nucleotides, the CDR3 is TGTGCCAGCAGTTCCAACGGGTTCCTGAACACTGAAGCTTTCTTT. Its translation is CASSSNGFLNTEAFF.

CDR3 amino acids: CASRHRRGTYNEQFF. CDR3 bases: TGTGCCAGCAGACACAGGCGCGGCACCTACAATGAGCAGTTCTTC. The chain uses TRBV27 and TRBJ2-1; a weak D match, TRBD1 (5 bases). The V and J ends lost 6 bases and 2 bases respectively, with 14 bases between them. In germline, CDR1 is MNHEY, CDR2 SMNVEV (reference sequence). The CDR3 extends over 15 amino acids.

The chain uses TRBV23-1 and TRBJ2-6, with 8 positions matching TRBD2. TRBV23-1 is known as an ORF, though its function is uncertain. V shed 3 bases, J shed 4 bases, and the junction held 20 bases outside the gene matches. This CDR3 has 21 amino acids. The CDR3 protein is CASSHPGPAGGSSKGANVLTF. Here the CDR3 DNA reads TGCGCCAGCAGTCACCCGGGTCCGGCGGGAGGCTCCTCGAAGGGGGCCAACGTCCTGACTTTC.

V is TRBV18 and J is TRBJ1-5; TRBD1 matches at 7 bases. The length of the CDR3 is 16 residues. Germline V lookup: CDR1 KGHSH, CDR2 LQKENI. With 3 bases clipped from V and 0 bases from J, the junction kept 5 bases outside the gene matches. The CDR3 region is CASSPQDRDSNQPQHF. CDR3 sequence (DNA): TGTGCCAGCTCACCTCAAGACAGGGATAGCAATCAGCCCCAGCATTTT.

The chain is built from TRBV15 and TRBJ2-7; weak D call: TRBD2 (6 bases). V lost 1 base and J 0 bases, leaving 13 bases between the germline ends. The CDR3 is made up of 16 amino acids. Germline V gene sequence: CDR1 LNHNV, CDR2 YYDKDF (reference sequence). CDR3 sequence: CATSRGEAGLSYEQYF. DNA for the CDR3: TGTGCCACCAGCAGAGGTGAGGCGGGGCTCTCCTACGAGCAGTACTTC.

As DNA, the CDR3 is TGTGCCAGCCGAGGGGACAGGGGGATCAATCAGCCCCAGCATTTT. It is translated as CASRGDRGINQPQHF. The chain has TRBV6-1 and TRBJ1-5, with 11 bases matching TRBD1. Germline V gene lookup returns CDR1 MNHNS and CDR2 SASEGT. This CDR3 is 15 amino acids long. J was trimmed by 3 bases and V by 8 bases; bases with no gene match: 6.

In the case of this clone: The sample has other DNA sequences that encode this CDR3 too. The chain links TRBV27 to TRBJ2-7; TRBD2 matches 10 bases. CDR3 length: 15 amino acids. Trimming cost V 5 bases and J 1 base; bases outside gene matches: 5. From germline, CDR1 is MNHEY and CDR2 SMNVEV (reference sequence). The DNA of the CDR3 is TGTGCCAGCAGTCTTCTAGCGGGAGCTTCCTACGAGCAGTACTTC. Its translation is CASSLLAGASYEQYF.

This chain uses TRBV6-5 with TRBJ2-3; TRBD2 matches 9 bases. Germline values: CDR1 MNHEY, CDR2 SVGAGI. This CDR3 is built from 15 residues. V lost 7 bases and J lost 4; bases outside the gene matches: 9. CDR3 nucleotide sequence: TGTGCCAGCAACTCGGCGGGAGGGAGGGCAGATACGCAGTATTTT. Its translation is CASNSAGGRADTQYF.

DNA for the CDR3: TGTGCCAGCAGTGACTCGATAGTCCACTCTGGGGCCAACGTCCTGACTTTC. It specifies CASSDSIVHSGANVLTF. The V call is TRBV6-4, the J call TRBJ2-6; D not resolved. The length of the CDR3 is 17 residues. The V gene's germline CDR1 is MRHNA and CDR2 SNTAGT. V was cut by 0 bases and J by 0 bases, with 9 bases left in between.

In DNA form, the CDR3 reads TGCGCCAGCAGCCAAGTATTAAGGGACAGGGGGCAGAAGACCCAGTACTTC. It specifies CASSQVLRDRGQKTQYF. The chain employs TRBV4-1 and TRBJ2-5; 12 bases fit TRBD1. This CDR3 region has 17 residues. CDR1 MGHRA and CDR2 YSYEKL come from the germline V gene. J was trimmed by 6 bases and V by 1 base; bases with no gene match: 9.

The chain carries TRBV5-1 and TRBJ2-5; TRBD2 agrees at 11 bases. Trimming cost V 4 bases and J 5 bases; bases outside gene matches: 4. The CDR3 totals 14 residues. Germline loops: CDR1 SGHRS, CDR2 YFSETQ. Here the CDR3 reads CASSKLAGAETQYF. In DNA form, the CDR3 reads TGCGCCAGCAGCAAACTAGCGGGAGCCGAGACCCAGTACTTC.

The chain employs TRBV27 and TRBJ1-2; 9 bases fit TRBD1. The CDR3 covers 16 residues. Germline V CDR1 and CDR2: MNHEY, SMNVEV (reference sequence). V shed 5 bases, J shed 6 bases, and the junction held 13 bases outside the gene matches. For the CDR3, the DNA is TGTGCCAGCAGTCCCAACCACCACAGGGGGCAAGATGGCTACACCTTC. Translated, it gives CASSPNHHRGQDGYTF.

This sequence joins TRBV30 and TRBJ1-1; D is undetermined. The CDR3 runs to 14 residues. V was cut by 3 bases and J by 4 bases, with 15 bases left in between. Germline V gene sequence: CDR1 GTSNPN, CDR2 SVGIG (reference sequence). The CDR3 here is CAWRWIAEGTEAFF. The CDR3 region has the DNA TGTGCCTGGAGATGGATAGCGGAGGGCACTGAAGCTTTCTTT.

This CDR3 is CASSYLEETYEQYF. The CDR3 DNA follows: TGTGCCAGCAGTTACCTGGAGGAAACATACGAGCAGTACTTC. The rearrangement uses TRBV28 and TRBJ2-7, with D possibly being TRBD2 (5 bases). Per the germline V gene, CDR1 is MDHEN and CDR2 is SYDVKM. The CDR3 runs 14 residues. V was trimmed by 4 bases and J by 4 bases, leaving 14 bases between them.

This clone was recorded a few times. The chain employs TRBV28 and TRBJ1-1, with D possibly being TRBD1 (5 bases). Germline lookup yields CDR1 MDHEN and CDR2 SYDVKM. The CDR3 runs to 13 residues. With 3 bases removed from V and 1 base from J, the gap between germline ends came to 6 bases. For the CDR3, the DNA is TGTGCCAGCAGTTTTACAGGGAACACTGAAGCTTTCTTT. Translation: CASSFTGNTEAFF. The entire variable domain, with the rest obtained from reference TRBV28 and TRBJ1-1, is as follows: DVKVTQSSRYLVKRTGEKVFLECVQDMDHENMFWYRQDPGLGLRLIYFSYDVKMKEKGDIPEGYSVSREKKERFSLILESASTNQTSMYLCASSFTGNTEAFFGQGTRLTVV.

There are a few counts of this clone. J is TRBJ1-1 and V is TRBV18, with TRBD1 matching over 9 bases. The CDR3 is 16 amino acids. Trimming took 3 bases from V and 11 from J; bases not matched to a gene: 16. The germline V gene encodes CDR1 KGHSH and CDR2 LQKENI. The CDR3 bases are TGTGCCAGCTCACCCTCGTCCGGACAGGGGAACTCAGCGGCTTTCTTT. It specifies CASSPSSGQGNSAAFF.

The chain carries TRBV7-2 and TRBJ2-2, with 7 positions matching TRBD2. The CDR3 contains 18 residues. V lost 4 bases and J lost 0; bases outside the gene matches: 11. Germline lookup yields CDR1 SGHTA and CDR2 FQGNSA. The CDR3 region has the DNA TGTGCCAGCAGCTCCTCGAGCGGGAATGTAGCGAACACCGGGGAGCTGTTTTTT. It specifies CASSSSSGNVANTGELFF.

The V and J genes are TRBV4-2 and TRBJ2-7; a weak D match, TRBD2 (5 bases). Germline CDR1 is LGHNA and CDR2 is YNFKEQ. CDR3 length equals 19 residues. The V end was cut by 1 base, the J end by 3 bases, with 25 bases between. This chain's CDR3 is CASSQGPESPRARDYEQYF. The DNA for the CDR3 is TGTGCCAGCAGCCAAGGTCCCGAAAGTCCGCGGGCTAGAGACTACGAGCAGTACTTC.

This sequence joins TRBV6-5 and TRBJ1-4; 7 bases are shared with TRBD1. CDR3 length: 14 residues. With V trimmed by 6 bases and J by 8 bases, 9 bases remained unmatched. Looked up from germline, CDR1 is MNHEY and CDR2 is SVGAGI. CDR3 sequence (DNA): TGTGCCAGCAGCATACAGGGGCTTGGGGAAAAACTGTTTTTT. It translates to CASSIQGLGEKLFF.

As for this clone: At one end the junction does not follow the germline gene, possibly because of a read error. The same CDR3 can be traced to other DNA sequences in this sample. V and J are TRBV27 and TRBJ2-3; 12 positions match TRBD2. CDR3 length: 20 amino acids. Looked up from germline, CDR1 is MNHEY and CDR2 is SMNVEV (reference sequence). The CDR3 protein is CASSSSAEPRLAGVRDTQYF. The CDR3 nucleotides are TGTGCCAGCAGTTCGAGTGCAGAACCTCGACTAGCGGGAGTCAGGGATACGCAGTACTTT.

This sequence joins TRBV5-5 and TRBJ1-2, with 8 bases identical to TRBD1. V dropped 5 bases and J dropped 4; count of bases not matched to a gene: 1. The germline gives CDR1 SGHKS, CDR2 YYEKEE (reference sequence). This CDR3 is 12 amino acids long. As DNA, the CDR3 is TGTGCCAGCAGAGGACAGGGCTATGGCTACACCTTC. As protein: CASRGQGYGYTF.

In this sample, this clone turned up a few times. The genes are TRBV5-1 and TRBJ2-1, with TRBD2 identical over 11 bases. Trimming took 4 bases from V and 4 from J; bases not matched to a gene: 7. Germline values: CDR1 SGHRS, CDR2 YFSETQ. This CDR3 spans 16 amino acids. For the CDR3, the DNA is TGCGCCAGCAGCAAGGATAGCGGGAGGGGATACAATGAGCAGTTCTTC. Its translation: CASSKDSGRGYNEQFF.

The V gene is TRBV25-1, the J gene TRBJ1-3; maybe TRBD1 (6 bases). The CDR3 runs 15 residues. The ends were cut back, 6 bases at V and 4 bases at J, with 16 bases in the middle. The V gene's germline CDR1 is MGHDK and CDR2 SYGVNS. The DNA of the CDR3 is TGTGCCAGCAGAGGGGGGGCAGACCGCGGAAACACCATATATTTT. This gives the protein CASRGGADRGNTIYF.

The V call is TRBV4-3, the J call TRBJ2-7; 10 nucleotides agree with TRBD2. V lost 3 bases to trimming and J lost 2 bases; unmatched junction nucleotides: 4. The CDR3 is 15 amino acids. Germline V lookup: CDR1 LGHNA, CDR2 YSLEER. The CDR3 coding sequence is TGCGCCAGCAGCCACAGGACTAGCGGAGCCTACGAGCAGTACTTC. It translates to CASSHRTSGAYEQYF.

The genes are TRBV4-3 and TRBJ2-7; 8 nucleotides align to TRBD1. In germline, CDR1 is LGHNA, CDR2 YSLEER. J gave up 2 bases and V 4 bases, and 16 bases lay outside the gene matches. The CDR3 covers 18 residues. The CDR3 DNA reads as TGCGCCAGCAGCCGGACTGAACAGGGGGAGGCCATCCCCTACGAGCAGTACTTC. Translation: CASSRTEQGEAIPYEQYF.

The chain is built from TRBV29-1 and TRBJ2-5; the match to TRBD1 covers 9 bases. The CDR3 runs 17 residues. V trimming: 0 bases; J trimming: 0 bases; junction bases outside the gene matches: 8. CDR1 SQVTM and CDR2 ANQGSEA come from the germline V gene. The CDR3 is CSVEDPRGTGHQETQYF. For the CDR3, the DNA is TGCAGCGTTGAAGATCCCAGGGGGACAGGGCACCAAGAGACCCAGTACTTC.

The chain uses TRBV30 and TRBJ2-4; 7 bases are a match to TRBD1. Germline V gives CDR1 GTSNPN, CDR2 SVGIG (reference sequence). The CDR3 is made up of 14 amino acids. Trimming took 5 bases from V and 0 from J; bases not matched to a gene: 4. The CDR3 nucleotides are TGTGCCTGGGGGACAGAGCTAGCCAAAAACATTCAGTACTTC. The encoded protein is CAWGTELAKNIQYF.

The V and J genes are TRBV11-2 and TRBJ2-1; D unclear. The CDR3 extends over 15 amino acids. Trimming pared 1 base from V and 6 bases from J, leaving 13 bases between. Germline V lookup: CDR1 SGHAT, CDR2 FQNNGV. The CDR3 is CASSLVLERGNEQFF. DNA for the CDR3: TGTGCCAGCAGCTTAGTGTTGGAAAGAGGCAATGAGCAGTTCTTC.

The gene calls are TRBV29-1 and TRBJ2-7; TRBD1 matches 9 bases. The CDR3 has 13 amino acids. The germline V gene has CDR1 SQVTM and CDR2 ANQGSEA. V lost 7 bases, J lost 5 bases, and 9 bases stayed unmatched. CDR3 sequence reads: CSAVTGGTHEQYF. CDR3 coding DNA: TGCAGCGCCGTGACAGGGGGAACGCACGAGCAGTACTTC.